These 17 T cell receptor beta chains originate from one sample sequenced in a study of T cell responses to AZD1222 COVID-19 vaccine. Produced via immunoSEQ multiplex PCR; TCRdb's table is partial and in-frame only. Here the sample spans some 120,000 clones, around 90% being singletons. This material consisted of peripheral blood, taken on day 0 of AZD1222 vaccination. The receptors shown here come from an adult in good health.

The chain carries TRBV6-5 and TRBJ1-1; D possibly corresponds to TRBD1 (5 bases). The germline V gene encodes CDR1 MNHEY and CDR2 SVGAGI. The CDR3 runs 11 residues. V was cut by 5 bases and J by 11 bases, with 12 bases left in between. The CDR3, as DNA: TGTGCCAGCAGTCCCCGGGACGAGGCTTTCTTT. Translation: CASSPRDEAFF.

The chain uses TRBV21-1 and TRBJ1-5. TRBV21-1 is a pseudogene segment. The CDR3 extends over 16 amino acids. This CDR3 is CASSPRDGAGNQPQHF. The CDR3 DNA is TGTGCCAGCAGCCCGCGGGACGGGGCCGGTAATCAGCCCCAGCATTTT.

This chain uses TRBV7-6 with TRBJ2-3; D not resolved. Germline lookup yields CDR1 SGHVS and CDR2 FNYEAQ. This CDR3 contains 13 residues. The V gene lost 3 bases and the J gene lost 1 base, with 5 bases spanning the gap. The CDR3 sequence: CASSLSGTDTQYF. The CDR3 bases are TGTGCCAGCAGCTTGTCTGGCACAGATACGCAGTATTTT.

The genes are TRBV29-1 and TRBJ2-2, with 7 bases matching TRBD1. This CDR3 has 14 amino acids. The germline gives CDR1 SQVTM, CDR2 ANQGSEA. J was trimmed by 4 bases and V by 5 bases; bases with no gene match: 7. CDR3: CSVSDRSGTGELFF. CDR3 bases: TGCAGCGTTTCGGACAGGTCGGGCACCGGGGAGCTGTTTTTT.

The chain recombines TRBV7-9 with TRBJ1-4, with a tentative D call TRBD1 (5 bases). V was shortened by 3 bases and J by 11 bases, with 19 bases between the two germline ends. The CDR3 covers 15 residues. Germline V gene lookup returns CDR1 SEHNR and CDR2 FQNEAQ (reference sequence). The CDR3 nucleotides are TGTGCCAGCAGCTTTAGCGGGCCCGACAGTGGGAAACTGTTTTTT. The encoded protein is CASSFSGPDSGKLFF.

The sample holds one count of this clone. The chain couples TRBV2 to TRBJ1-2, with D perhaps matching TRBD1 (5 bases). Germline loops: CDR1 SNHLY, CDR2 FYNNEI. The CDR3 spans 13 residues. V lost 6 bases, J lost 4 bases, and 12 bases lay in between. The CDR3, as DNA: TGTGCCAGCAGCTCTGACAGCCCCTATGGCTACACCTTC. This translates into CASSSDSPYGYTF.

V gene TRBV5-1 combines with J gene TRBJ2-2; D ambiguous. CDR1 SGHRS and CDR2 YFSETQ come from the germline V gene. The length of the CDR3 is 15 residues. V dropped 4 bases and J dropped 1 base, with 11 bases sitting between them. CDR3 sequence: CASSLLELNTGELFF. The CDR3, as DNA: TGCGCCAGCAGCCTGCTTGAGTTGAACACCGGGGAGCTGTTTTTT.

The genes are TRBV19 and TRBJ1-1; D is unclear. The V end was cut by 3 bases, the J end by 2 bases, with 16 bases between. Germline values: CDR1 LNHDA, CDR2 SQIVND (reference sequence). The CDR3 runs to 16 residues. CDR3 residues: CASSMGANGVNTEAFF. CDR3 nucleotides: TGTGCCAGTAGTATGGGCGCCAACGGAGTTAACACTGAAGCTTTCTTT.

The chain uses TRBV2 and TRBJ1-1; 7 bases map to TRBD1. Germline CDR1 SNHLY, CDR2 FYNNEI. Trimming at V came to 8 bases and at J to 1 base, leaving 4 bases not matched to a gene. The CDR3 spans 13 residues. This CDR3 is CASGRQGNTEAFF. CDR3 in DNA: TGTGCCAGCGGGAGACAGGGGAACACTGAAGCTTTCTTT.

The V call is TRBV6-5, the J call TRBJ2-2; D perhaps matches TRBD1 (5 bases). Germline V gene lookup returns CDR1 MNHEY and CDR2 SVGAGI. V lost 8 bases, J lost 5 bases, and 12 bases lay in between. The CDR3 spans 13 residues. The CDR3 region is CASRPTGTGELFF. The CDR3, as DNA: TGTGCCAGCCGACCAACAGGTACCGGGGAGCTGTTTTTT.

The chain joins TRBV18 to TRBJ2-1; possible D gene TRBD1, 5 bases. Looked up from germline, CDR1 is KGHSH and CDR2 is LQKENI. The CDR3 length is 16 residues. Trimming cost V 3 bases and J 7 bases, with 19 bases left between them. CDR3 bases: TGTGCCAGCTCACCCGCTGTGGGGCCGCCTCTGAATGAGCAGTTCTTC. Its translation is CASSPAVGPPLNEQFF.

The chain uses TRBV11-2 and TRBJ1-4, with D possibly being TRBD1 (5 bases). Trimming shortened V by 6 bases and J by 7 bases, and 12 bases separated the two germline ends. This CDR3 spans 13 amino acids. CDR1 and CDR2 (germline): SGHAT, FQNNGV. CDR3 DNA: TGTGCCAGCAGATCCGGGACTTTTGAAAAACTGTTTTTT. Encoded protein: CASRSGTFEKLFF.

Regarding this clone: This specimen includes other DNA sequences encoding the same CDR3. The rearrangement uses TRBV19 and TRBJ2-6; 10 bases are a match to TRBD1. The length of the CDR3 is 16 residues. Germline loops: CDR1 LNHDA, CDR2 SQIVND (reference sequence). V dropped 5 bases and J dropped 2; count of bases not matched to a gene: 3. The CDR3 coding sequence is TGTGCCAGTAGTCCCGGACAGGGGGCTGGGGCCAACGTCCTGACTTTC. It encodes CASSPGQGAGANVLTF.

The gene calls are TRBV27 and TRBJ1-2; maybe TRBD1 (6 bases). V dropped 8 bases and J dropped 8 bases, with 30 bases sitting between them. The CDR3 sequence is 17 residues long. From germline, CDR1 is MNHEY and CDR2 SMNVEV (reference sequence). CDR3 DNA: TGTGCCAGCCGGTATAACGGGGCCGGGACATATCCGCGGGGCTACACCTTC. This gives the protein CASRYNGAGTYPRGYTF.

This chain joins TRBV19 and TRBJ1-2, with 9 positions matching TRBD1. The germline V gene has CDR1 LNHDA and CDR2 SQIVND (reference sequence). V shed 4 bases and J 1 base; nucleotides not matched to a gene: 7. This CDR3 has 16 residues. The CDR3: CASSTRTGEVNYGYTF. CDR3 nucleotide sequence: TGTGCCAGTAGTACACGGACAGGGGAGGTTAACTATGGCTACACCTTC.

The rearrangement links TRBV25-1 to TRBJ1-1; D remains unclear. This CDR3 has 13 residues. Germline-derived CDR1 and CDR2 are MGHDK and SYGVNS. V shed 1 base and J shed 3 bases, with 6 bases lying between them. The CDR3 sequence: CASSEFQDTEAFF. The CDR3 DNA reads as TGTGCCAGCAGTGAATTTCAAGACACTGAAGCTTTCTTT.

The table lists this clone with a count of one. An end of the junction differs from the germline gene, which may be a read error. The chain links TRBV3-1 (or the pseudogene TRBV3-2) to TRBJ2-3; D may be TRBD1 (6 bases). Looked up from germline, CDR1 is LGHDT and CDR2 is YNNKEL (reference sequence). CDR3 length: 15 amino acids. The CDR3 region has the DNA TGTGCCAGCAACCAACCGGACAGAGACACAGATACGCAGTATTTT. Protein product: CASNQPDRDTDTQYF.